This entry concerns a single TCR beta chain. Antigen specificity is unknown. Diagnosis used clinical symptoms, serum thyroxine, TRAb, thyroid ultrasound and orbital computed tomography. These data belong to a study of Graves' ophthalmopathy and Graves' hyperthyroidism. Whole-study findings and limits: The model's ophthalmopathy progression predictions had more than 55% sensitivity and less than 75% specificity. Blood also held most thyroid clonotypes expanded above 0.001 frequency.

This CDR3 spans 13 amino acids. Germline CDR1 is MGHDK and CDR2 is SYGVNS. Trimming removed 2 bases from V and 0 bases from J, with 4 bases in between. From RNA, the CDR3 regions of TCR beta chains were amplified and sequenced. RT-PCR in the first round used HTBI primers; a second-round multiplex PCR followed. From the multiplex PCR reads, TCRdb called clonotypes with MiXCR, one entry per CDR3 protein. The sample shows 230,000 or so distinct CDR3 sequences, around 50% of them seen only once. The chain combines TRBV25-1 with TRBJ1-2; no definite D call. Input material: peripheral blood. The receptor comes from an adult man with Graves' ophthalmopathy. DNA for the CDR3: TGTGCCAGCAGTGAACAGTCTAACTATGGCTACACCTTC. It is translated as CASSEQSNYGYTF.